Given below is one T cell receptor (delta chain) in context. What it binds is unknown. Only one base separates this from a far larger clonotype, so it likely reflects a read error. TCRdb fed the RT-PCR reads into CATT to redo clone calling. The sample yields around 1,200 delta-chain clones, around 48% seen once. This record belongs to a study of gammadelta T cells in human blood. Overall study findings and caveats: Microbial exposure reportedly appeared to drive polyclonal expansion of innate gamma-delta T cells right after birth.

Per the germline V gene, CDR1 is GEAIGNYY and CDR2 is EKD. This CDR3 has 18 amino acids. This receptor was identified in a human donor. The source material was Vgamma9Vdelta2 gamma-delta T cells from adult blood. The rearrangement joins TRDV2 to TRDJ3; perhaps TRDD3 as D (5 bases). The CDR3 reads CACDTAWDSTWDTRQTFF. For the CDR3, the DNA is TGTGCCTGTGACACTGCGTGGGATTCTACCTGGGACACCCGACAGACGTTTTTC.